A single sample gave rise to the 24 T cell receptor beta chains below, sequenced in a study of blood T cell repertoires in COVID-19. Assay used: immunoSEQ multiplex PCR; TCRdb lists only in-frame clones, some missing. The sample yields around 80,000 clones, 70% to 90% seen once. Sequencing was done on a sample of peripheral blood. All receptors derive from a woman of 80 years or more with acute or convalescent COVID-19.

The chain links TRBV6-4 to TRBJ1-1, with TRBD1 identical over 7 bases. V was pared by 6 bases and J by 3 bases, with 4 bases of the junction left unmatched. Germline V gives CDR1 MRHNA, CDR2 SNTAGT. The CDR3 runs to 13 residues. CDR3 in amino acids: CASRETGDTEAFF. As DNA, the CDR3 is TGTGCCAGCAGGGAAACAGGGGACACTGAAGCTTTCTTT.

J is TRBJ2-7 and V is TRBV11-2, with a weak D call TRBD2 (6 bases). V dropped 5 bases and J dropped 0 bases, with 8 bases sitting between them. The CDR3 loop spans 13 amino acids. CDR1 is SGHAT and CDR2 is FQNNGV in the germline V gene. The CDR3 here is CASSLSGSYEQYF. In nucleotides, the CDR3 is TGTGCCAGCAGCCTTAGCGGCTCCTACGAGCAGTACTTC.

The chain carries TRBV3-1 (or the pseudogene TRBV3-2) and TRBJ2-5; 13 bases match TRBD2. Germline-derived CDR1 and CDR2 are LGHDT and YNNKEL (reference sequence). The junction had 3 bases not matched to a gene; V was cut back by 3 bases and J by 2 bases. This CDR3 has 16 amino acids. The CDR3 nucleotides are TGTGCCAGCAGCCAGGGACTAGCGGGAAGTCAAGAGACCCAGTACTTC. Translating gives CASSQGLAGSQETQYF.

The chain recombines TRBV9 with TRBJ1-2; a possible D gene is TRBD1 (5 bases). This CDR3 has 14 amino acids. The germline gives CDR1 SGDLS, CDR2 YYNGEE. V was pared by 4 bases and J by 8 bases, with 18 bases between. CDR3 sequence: CASSQDSSSWGYTF. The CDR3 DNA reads TGTGCCAGCAGCCAAGACAGTTCCTCTTGGGGCTACACCTTC.

The CDR3 sequence: CASSETGLAASSYEQYF. CDR3 in DNA: TGTGCCAGCAGCGAGACCGGACTAGCGGCTAGCTCCTACGAGCAGTACTTC. The chain carries TRBV9 and TRBJ2-7; TRBD2 aligns across 10 bases. CDR1 SGDLS and CDR2 YYNGEE come from the germline V gene. After removal of 3 bases from V and 0 bases from J, the junction contained 9 bases not matched to a gene. The CDR3 is made up of 17 amino acids.

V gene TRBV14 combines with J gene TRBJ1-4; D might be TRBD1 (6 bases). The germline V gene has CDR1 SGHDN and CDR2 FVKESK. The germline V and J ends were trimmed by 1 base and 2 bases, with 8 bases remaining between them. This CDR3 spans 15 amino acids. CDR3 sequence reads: CASSQVRGTNEKLFF. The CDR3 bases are TGTGCCAGCAGCCAAGTCAGGGGTACTAATGAAAAACTGTTTTTT.

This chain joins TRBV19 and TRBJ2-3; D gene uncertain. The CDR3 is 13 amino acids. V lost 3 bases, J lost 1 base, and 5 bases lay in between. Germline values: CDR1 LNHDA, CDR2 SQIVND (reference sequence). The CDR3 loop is CASSIRGTDTQYF. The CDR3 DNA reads TGTGCCAGTAGTATTCGAGGCACAGATACGCAGTATTTT.

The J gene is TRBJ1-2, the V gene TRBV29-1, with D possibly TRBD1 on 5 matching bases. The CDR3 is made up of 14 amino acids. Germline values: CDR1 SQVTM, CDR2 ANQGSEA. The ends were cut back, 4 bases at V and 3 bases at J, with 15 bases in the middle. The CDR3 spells CSVVRQGFDYGYTF. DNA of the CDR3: TGCAGCGTTGTTCGGCAGGGCTTCGACTATGGCTACACCTTC.

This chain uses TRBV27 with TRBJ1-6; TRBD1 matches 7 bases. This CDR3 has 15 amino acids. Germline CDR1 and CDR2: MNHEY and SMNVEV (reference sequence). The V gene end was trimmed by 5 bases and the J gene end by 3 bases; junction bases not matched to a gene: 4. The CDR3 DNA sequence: TGTGCCAGCAGTAAACAGGGGTACTATAATTCACCCCTCCACTTT. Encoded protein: CASSKQGYYNSPLHF.

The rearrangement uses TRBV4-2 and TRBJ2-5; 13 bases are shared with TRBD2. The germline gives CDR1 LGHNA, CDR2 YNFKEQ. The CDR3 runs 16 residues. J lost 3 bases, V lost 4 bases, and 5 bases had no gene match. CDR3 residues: CASSRDGTSGEETQYF. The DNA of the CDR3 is TGTGCCAGCAGCCGAGACGGGACTAGCGGGGAAGAGACCCAGTACTTC.

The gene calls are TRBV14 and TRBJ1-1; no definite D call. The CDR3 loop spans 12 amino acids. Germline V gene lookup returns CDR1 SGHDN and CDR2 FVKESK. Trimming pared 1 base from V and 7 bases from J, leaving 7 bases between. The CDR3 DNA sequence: TGTGCCAGCAGCCAAGTGAGGTATGAAGCTTTCTTT. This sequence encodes CASSQVRYEAFF.

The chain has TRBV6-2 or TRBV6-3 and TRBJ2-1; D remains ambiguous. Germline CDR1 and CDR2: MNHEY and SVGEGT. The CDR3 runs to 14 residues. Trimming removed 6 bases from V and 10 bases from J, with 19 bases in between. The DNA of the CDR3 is TGTGCCAGCAGCCAAGACTTAATAGTTGCCGAGCAGTTCTTC. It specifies CASSQDLIVAEQFF.

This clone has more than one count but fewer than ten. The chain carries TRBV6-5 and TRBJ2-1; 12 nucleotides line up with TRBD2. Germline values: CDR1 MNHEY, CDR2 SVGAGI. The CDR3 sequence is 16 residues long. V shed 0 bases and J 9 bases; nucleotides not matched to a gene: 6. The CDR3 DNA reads TGTGCCAGCAGTTACTCGCTAGCGGGAGGGGGGGGTGAGCAGTTCTTC. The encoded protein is CASSYSLAGGGGEQFF.

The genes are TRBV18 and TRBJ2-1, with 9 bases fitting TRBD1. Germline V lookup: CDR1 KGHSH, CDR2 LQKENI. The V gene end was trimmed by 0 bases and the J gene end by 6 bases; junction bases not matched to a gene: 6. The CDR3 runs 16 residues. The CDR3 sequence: CASSPPRQGGVNEQFF. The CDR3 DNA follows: TGTGCCAGCTCACCACCGAGACAGGGGGGGGTCAATGAGCAGTTCTTC.

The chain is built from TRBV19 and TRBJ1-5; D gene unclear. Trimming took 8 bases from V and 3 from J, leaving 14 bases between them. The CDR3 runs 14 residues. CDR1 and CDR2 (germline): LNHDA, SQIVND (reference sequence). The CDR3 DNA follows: TGTGCCAGTTCATCCCATCAGTCCAATCAGCCCCAGCATTTT. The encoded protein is CASSSHQSNQPQHF.

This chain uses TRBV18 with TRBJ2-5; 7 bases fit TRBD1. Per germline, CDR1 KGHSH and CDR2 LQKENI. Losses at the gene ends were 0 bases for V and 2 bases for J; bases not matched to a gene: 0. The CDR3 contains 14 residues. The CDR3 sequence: CASSPPTGQETQYF. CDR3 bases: TGTGCCAGCTCACCACCGACAGGGCAAGAGACCCAGTACTTC.

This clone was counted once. The CDR3 DNA sequence: TGTGCCAGCACCCGGGGATATAATTCACCCCTCCACTTT. Its protein is CASTRGYNSPLHF. The chain employs TRBV3-1 (or the pseudogene TRBV3-2) and TRBJ1-6; no firm D call. CDR3 length: 13 amino acids. The V and J ends lost 7 bases and 4 bases respectively, with 8 bases between them. Germline CDR1 is LGHDT and CDR2 is YNNKEL (reference sequence).

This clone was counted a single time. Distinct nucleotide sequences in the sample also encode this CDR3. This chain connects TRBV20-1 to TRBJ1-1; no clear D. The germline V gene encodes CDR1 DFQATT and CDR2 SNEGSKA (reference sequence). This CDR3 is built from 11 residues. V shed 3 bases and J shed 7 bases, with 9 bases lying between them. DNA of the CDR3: TGCAGTGCTAGCCCGGGTGGTGAAGCTTTCTTT. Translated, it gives CSASPGGEAFF.

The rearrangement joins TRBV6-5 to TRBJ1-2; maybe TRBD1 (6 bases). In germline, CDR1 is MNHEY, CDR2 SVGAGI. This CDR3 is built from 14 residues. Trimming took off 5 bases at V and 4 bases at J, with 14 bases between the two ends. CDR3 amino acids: CASSPRTDLYGYTF. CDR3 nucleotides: TGTGCCAGCAGTCCCCGGACAGACCTCTATGGCTACACCTTC.

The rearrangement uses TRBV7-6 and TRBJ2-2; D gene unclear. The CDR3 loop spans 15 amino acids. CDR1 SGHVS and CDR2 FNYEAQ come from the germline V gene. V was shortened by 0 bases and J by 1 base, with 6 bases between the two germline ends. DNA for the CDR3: TGTGCCAGCAGCTTAGCCCCCGGGAACACCGGGGAGCTGTTTTTT. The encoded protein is CASSLAPGNTGELFF. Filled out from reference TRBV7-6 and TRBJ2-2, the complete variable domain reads GAGVSQSPRYKVTKRGQDVALRCDPISGHVSLYWYRQALGQGPEFLTYFNYEAQQDKSGLPNDRFSAERPEGSISTLTIQRTEQRDSAMYRCASSLAPGNTGELFFGEGSRLTVL.

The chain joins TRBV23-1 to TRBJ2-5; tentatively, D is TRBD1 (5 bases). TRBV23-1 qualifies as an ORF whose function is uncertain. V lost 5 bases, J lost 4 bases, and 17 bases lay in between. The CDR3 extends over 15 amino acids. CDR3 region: CASSKGHEPVETQYF. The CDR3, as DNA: TGCGCCAGCAGTAAAGGACACGAACCCGTAGAGACCCAGTACTTC.

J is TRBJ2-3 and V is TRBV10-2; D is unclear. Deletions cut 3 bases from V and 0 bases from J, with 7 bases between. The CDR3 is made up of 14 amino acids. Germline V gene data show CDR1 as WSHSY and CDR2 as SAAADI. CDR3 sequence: CASSDASSTDTQYF. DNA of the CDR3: TGCGCCAGCAGTGACGCAAGCAGCACAGATACGCAGTATTTT.

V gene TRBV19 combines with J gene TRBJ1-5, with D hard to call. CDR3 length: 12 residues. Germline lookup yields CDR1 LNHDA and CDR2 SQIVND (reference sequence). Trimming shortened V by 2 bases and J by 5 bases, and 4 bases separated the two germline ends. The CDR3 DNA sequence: TGTGCCAGTAGTATATCTCATCAGCCCCAGCATTTT. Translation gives CASSISHQPQHF.

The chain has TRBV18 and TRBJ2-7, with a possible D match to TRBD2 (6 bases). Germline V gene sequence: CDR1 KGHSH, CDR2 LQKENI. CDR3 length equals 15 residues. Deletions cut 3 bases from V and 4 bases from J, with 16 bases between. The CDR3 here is CASSPEAGRRYEQYF. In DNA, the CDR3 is TGTGCCAGCTCACCTGAGGCGGGGCGTCGGTACGAGCAGTACTTC. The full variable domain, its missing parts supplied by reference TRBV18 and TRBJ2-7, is NAGVMQNPRHLVRRRGQEARLRCSPMKGHSHVYWYRQLPEEGLKFMVYLQKENIIDESGMPKERFSAEFPKEGPSILRIQQVVRGDSAAYFCASSPEAGRRYEQYFGPGTRLTVT.